This TCR beta chain was identified during a study of cytomegalovirus exposure and HLA in healthy donors. Findings and limits, study-wide: In an earlier analysis, productive rearrangement rates for most beta V segments clustered near 87% or 30%. Analyzed later, most CMV-associated TCR beta chains appeared HLA-restricted. Reports state that TCR beta sequences accurately predicted most subjects' HLA-A and HLA-B alleles.

60 Vbeta and 13 Jbeta primers were used in PCR. The data were produced by immunoSEQ multiplex PCR, yet TCRdb's version contains in-frame clones alone and is incomplete. Of roughly 160,000 clones listed, around 80% are singletons. The donors comprised healthy bone marrow donors. Comments on this clone: Its antigen is still unknown.

This TCR derives from a man in his forties in good health and CMV-seronegative. The sequencing input was PBMCs.

The CDR3 is CASSLRRGQKDTQYF. In DNA form, the CDR3 reads TGTGCCAGCAGCTTAAGGAGGGGGCAAAAAGATACGCAGTATTTT. This chain links TRBV7-9 with TRBJ2-3; a possible D gene is TRBD1 (7 bases). Germline V gives CDR1 SEHNR, CDR2 FQNEAQ (reference sequence). The CDR3 runs 15 residues. V dropped 2 bases and J dropped 5 bases, with 14 bases sitting between them.